This T cell receptor (beta chain) was observed in a study of blood T cell repertoires in COVID-19. Study as a whole: Acute and convalescent COVID-19 specimens originated in the United States, Italy and Spain. Nucleic acid was either cDNA or gDNA, and it came from T cells, B-cell-depleted T cells, or PBMCs.

The CDR3 runs to 17 residues. Germline assignment: CDR1 SGHNT and CDR2 YYREEE (reference sequence). Trimming cost V 0 bases and J 3 bases; bases outside gene matches: 9. Authors' methods: Estimates of nucleated cell counts were drawn from the amplification of reference gene primers. Repertoires were generated with immunoSEQ multiplex PCR, while TCRdb's copy carries only in-frame clones and drops some. V, J and clone size reflect that table, while D and trimming were determined from the DNA. Of roughly 34,000 clones in the sample, 75% to 80% were seen once. J is TRBJ2-1 and V is TRBV5-4; 7 nucleotides match TRBD1. The TCR originated in a human donor in a cohort sampled during active COVID-19. The sequencing input was peripheral blood. The CDR3 coding sequence is TGTGCCAGCAGCTTGGCAGGGGGTTTGGATAACTACAATGAGCAGTTCTTC. Its translation is CASSLAGGLDNYNEQFF.